Here is one T cell receptor beta chain with its context. The cohort comprised adults aged about 18 to 100 years residing in about two dozen US areas. These data are taken from a study of blood T cell repertoires in COVID-19. Whole-study context: Sites in the United States, Italy and Spain provided acute and convalescent COVID-19 samples.

The CDR3 length is 17 residues. The repertoire was sequenced with immunoSEQ multiplex PCR; TCRdb's copy has only in-frame clones and lacks some. The data show 140,000 to 150,000 clones, around 87% seen once. This clonotype originated in a woman aged 35 to 49 who had been exposed to COVID-19. The specimen was PBMCs or T cells enriched from blood (not recorded which). This chain links TRBV12-2 with TRBJ2-7; the table gives TRBD1 as D, unverified against the DNA. TRBV12-2 is recorded as a pseudogene. The CDR3 region has the DNA TGTGCAAGTCGCCGACCGAGGACAGGGCACAGCTCCTACGAGCAGTACTTC. This encodes CASRRPRTGHSSYEQYF.